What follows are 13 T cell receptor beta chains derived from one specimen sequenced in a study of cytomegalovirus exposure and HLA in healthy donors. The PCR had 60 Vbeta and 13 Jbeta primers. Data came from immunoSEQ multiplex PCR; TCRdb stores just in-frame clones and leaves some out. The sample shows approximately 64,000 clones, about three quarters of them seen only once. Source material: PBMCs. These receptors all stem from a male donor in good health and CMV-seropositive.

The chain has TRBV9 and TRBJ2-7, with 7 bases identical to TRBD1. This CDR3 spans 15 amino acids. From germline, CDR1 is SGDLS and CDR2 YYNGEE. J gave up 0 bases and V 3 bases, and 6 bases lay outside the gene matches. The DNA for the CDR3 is TGTGCCAGCAGCGCAGGGGGTTTTAGCTCCTACGAGCAGTACTTC. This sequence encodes CASSAGGFSSYEQYF.

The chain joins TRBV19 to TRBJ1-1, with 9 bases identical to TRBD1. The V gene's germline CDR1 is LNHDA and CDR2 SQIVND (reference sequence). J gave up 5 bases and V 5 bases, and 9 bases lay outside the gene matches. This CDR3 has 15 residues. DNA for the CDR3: TGTGCCAGTAGTGTAACCGGGACAGGGAGGACTGAAGCTTTCTTT. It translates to CASSVTGTGRTEAFF.

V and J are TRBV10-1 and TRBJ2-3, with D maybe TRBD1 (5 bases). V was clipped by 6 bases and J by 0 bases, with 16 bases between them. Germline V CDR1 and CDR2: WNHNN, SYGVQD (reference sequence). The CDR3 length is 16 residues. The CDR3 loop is CASRPDSYTSTDTQYF. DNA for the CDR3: TGCGCCAGCAGGCCCGACAGTTATACTAGCACAGATACGCAGTATTTT.

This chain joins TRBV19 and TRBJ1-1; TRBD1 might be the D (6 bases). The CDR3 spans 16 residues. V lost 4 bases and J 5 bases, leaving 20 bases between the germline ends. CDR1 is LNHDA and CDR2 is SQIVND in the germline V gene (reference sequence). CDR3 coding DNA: TGTGCCAGTAGTAATCCCAGGGGCTCAAGGGAGACTGAAGCTTTCTTT. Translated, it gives CASSNPRGSRETEAFF.

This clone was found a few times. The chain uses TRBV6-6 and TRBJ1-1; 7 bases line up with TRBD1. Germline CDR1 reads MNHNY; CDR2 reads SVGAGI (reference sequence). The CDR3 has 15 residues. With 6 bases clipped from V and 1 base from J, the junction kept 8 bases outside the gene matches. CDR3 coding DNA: TGTGCCAGCAGGCCCCCACAGGGGCGGAACACTGAAGCTTTCTTT. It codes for CASRPPQGRNTEAFF.

The CDR3 sequence is CSVERSPGAFF. DNA for the CDR3: TGCAGCGTTGAGCGTTCCCCCGGGGCTTTCTTT. V and J are TRBV29-1 and TRBJ1-1; D is unresolved. The CDR3 runs 11 residues. Between the trimmed V and J ends, which lost 3 bases and 11 bases, there was a span of 13 bases. The germline V gene has CDR1 SQVTM and CDR2 ANQGSEA.

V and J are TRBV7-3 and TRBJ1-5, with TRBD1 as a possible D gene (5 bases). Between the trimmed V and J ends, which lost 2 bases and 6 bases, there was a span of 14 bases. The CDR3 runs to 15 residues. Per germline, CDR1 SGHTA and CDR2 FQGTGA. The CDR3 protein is CASSLDGHRLQPQHF. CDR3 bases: TGTGCCAGCAGCTTAGACGGACACCGTCTTCAGCCCCAGCATTTT.

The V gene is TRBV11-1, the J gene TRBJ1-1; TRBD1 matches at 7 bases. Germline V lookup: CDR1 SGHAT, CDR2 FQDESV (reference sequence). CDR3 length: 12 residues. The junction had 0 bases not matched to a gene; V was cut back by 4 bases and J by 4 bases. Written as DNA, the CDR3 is TGTGCCAGCAGCTCAGGGGGCACTGAAGCTTTCTTT. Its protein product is CASSSGGTEAFF.

The CDR3 region is CASGLRGEQFF. CDR3 in DNA: TGTGCTAGTGGTCTCAGGGGTGAGCAGTTCTTC. The chain recombines TRBV12-5 with TRBJ2-1, with D perhaps TRBD1 (6 bases). V lost 5 bases, J lost 9 bases, and 8 bases lay in between. CDR1 is LGHNT and CDR2 is FRNRAP in the germline V gene. This CDR3 contains 11 residues.

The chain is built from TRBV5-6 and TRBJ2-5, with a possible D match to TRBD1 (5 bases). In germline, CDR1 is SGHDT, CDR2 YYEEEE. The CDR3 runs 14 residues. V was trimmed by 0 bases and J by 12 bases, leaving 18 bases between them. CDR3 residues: CASSLVRQLAVEYF. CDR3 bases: TGTGCCAGCAGCTTGGTGAGACAGCTGGCCGTCGAGTACTTC.

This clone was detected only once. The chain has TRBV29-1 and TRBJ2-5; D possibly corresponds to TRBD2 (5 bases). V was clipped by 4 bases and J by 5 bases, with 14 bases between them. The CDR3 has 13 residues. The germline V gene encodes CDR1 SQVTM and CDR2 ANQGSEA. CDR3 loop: CSVAPSSSETQYF. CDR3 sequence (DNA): TGCAGCGTTGCTCCCTCTAGCAGTGAGACCCAGTACTTC.

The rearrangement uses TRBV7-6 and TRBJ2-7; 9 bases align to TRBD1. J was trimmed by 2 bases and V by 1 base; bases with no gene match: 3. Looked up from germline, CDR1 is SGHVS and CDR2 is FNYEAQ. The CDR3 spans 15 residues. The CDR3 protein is CASSLGGTGPYEQYF. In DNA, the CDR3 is TGTGCCAGCAGCTTAGGAGGGACAGGGCCCTACGAGCAGTACTTC. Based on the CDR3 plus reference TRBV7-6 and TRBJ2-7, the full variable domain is GAGVSQSPRYKVTKRGQDVALRCDPISGHVSLYWYRQALGQGPEFLTYFNYEAQQDKSGLPNDRFSAERPEGSISTLTIQRTEQRDSAMYRCASSLGGTGPYEQYFGPGTRLTVT.

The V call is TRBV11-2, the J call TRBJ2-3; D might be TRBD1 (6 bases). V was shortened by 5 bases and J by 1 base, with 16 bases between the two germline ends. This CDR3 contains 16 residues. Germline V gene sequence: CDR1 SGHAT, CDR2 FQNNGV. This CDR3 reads CASSLRDTSRTDTQYF. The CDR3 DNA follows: TGTGCCAGCAGCCTCCGGGACACAAGCCGCACAGATACGCAGTATTTT.